These T cell receptor beta chains were read from a single sample in a study of T cell repertoires in cytomegalovirus infection. Their recognized antigens are unknown. TCRdb processed the reads anew with MiXCR; each CDR3 protein has one entry. The sample lists some 560,000 distinct CDR3 sequences, 40% occurring once. The sample consisted of cultured PBMCs, taken from culture after CMV antigen stimulation. These receptors all come from a human donor in good health (CMV status not recorded). Some clones in this sample may be carry-over from other donors' samples. Each CDR3 is given with its conserved first and last residue. The D gene is left open where the match is weak. Part of the rows lack a size; the others show once, few, many or a class for expanded clones.

d_call	clone_size	j_call	v_call	cdr3_aa	cdr3_nt
NA	NA	TRBJ1-2	TRBV5-1	CASSLNRFRPGSYTF	TGCGCCAGCAGCTTAAATCGGTTTCGACCCGGAAGCTACACCTTC
TRBD1	NA	TRBJ2-5	TRBV7-2	CASSLAPGQGGQETQYF	TGTGCCAGCAGCTTAGCCCCGGGACAGGGAGGCCAAGAGACCCAGTACTTC
TRBD1	NA	TRBJ2-3	TRBV11-2	CASSLTGDRGLPPRTDTQYF	TGTGCCAGCAGCCTCACGGGGGACAGGGGGCTGCCTCCGCGGACAGATACGCAGTATTTT
NA	NA	TRBJ2-7	TRBV2	CASRSGLSNGYEQYF	TGTGCCAGCAGGTCGGGTCTTTCTAACGGGTACGAGCAGTACTTC
NA	NA	TRBJ2-7	TRBV6-8	CASRKQGLAASSYEQYF	TGTGCCAGCAGAAAACAGGGGCTAGCGGCAAGCTCCTACGAGCAGTACTTC
TRBD1	NA	TRBJ2-7	TRBV5-5	CASSSSRQGAKEQYF	TGTGCCAGCAGCTCCTCAAGACAGGGGGCGAAGGAGCAGTACTTC
TRBD1	few	TRBJ1-1	TRBV6-1	CASSHRDRPNTEAFF	TGTGCCAGCAGTCACCGGGACAGGCCGAACACTGAAGCTTTCTTT
NA	NA	TRBJ2-6	TRBV12-3/TRBV12-4	CASSFALSGANVLTF	TGTGCCAGCAGTTTTGCCCTCTCTGGGGCCAACGTCCTGACTTTC
NA	few	TRBJ1-5	TRBV6-2/TRBV6-3	CASSFPSAGSGQPQHF	TGTGCCAGCAGTTTCCCATCGGCAGGGTCCGGTCAGCCCCAGCATTTT
NA	few	TRBJ1-4	TRBV12-3/TRBV12-4	CASSRTQATNEKLFF	TGTGCCAGCAGCCGGACACAAGCAACTAATGAAAAACTGTTTTTT
NA	few	TRBJ1-6	TRBV6-1	CASSAGFSPLHF	TGTGCCAGCAGTGCAGGGTTTTCACCCCTCCACTTT
TRBD1	few	TRBJ1-1	TRBV6-2/TRBV6-3	CASSPTGGNTEAFF	TGTGCCAGCAGCCCAACAGGGGGCAACACTGAAGCTTTCTTT
NA	few	TRBJ1-5	TRBV6-6	CASSRTIGTNQPQHF	TGTGCCAGCAGCCGGACGATAGGGACGAATCAGCCCCAGCATTTT
TRBD1	few	TRBJ2-7	TRBV6-1	CASSSGQGLGSYEQYF	TGTGCCAGCAGTTCGGGACAGGGGTTAGGGTCCTACGAGCAGTACTTC
TRBD1	NA	TRBJ1-5	TRBV12-3/TRBV12-4	CASSLGTVYQPQHF	TGTGCCAGCAGCCTAGGGACAGTCTATCAGCCCCAGCATTTT
TRBD2	NA	TRBJ2-3	TRBV7-2	CASSLGLAGGQDTQYF	TGTGCCAGCAGCTTGGGACTAGCGGGGGGGCAAGATACGCAGTATTTT
NA	once	TRBJ1-2	TRBV28	CASNNRPEGDYGYTF	TGTGCCAGCAACAATCGTCCCGAAGGGGACTATGGCTACACCTTC
NA	few	TRBJ1-5	TRBV4-1	CASSQVFRGNQPQHF	TGCGCCAGCAGCCAAGTGTTCCGGGGGAATCAGCCCCAGCATTTT
NA	few	TRBJ1-5	TRBV7-8	CASSFLWDGTNQPQHF	TGTGCCAGCAGCTTCCTATGGGACGGAACCAATCAGCCCCAGCATTTT
NA	NA	TRBJ2-2	TRBV4-1	CASSQDPNTGELFF	TGCGCCAGCAGCCAAGACCCAAACACCGGGGAGCTGTTTTTT
NA	many	TRBJ2-2	TRBV7-2	CVGGADTGELFF	TGTGTGGGGGGGGCCGACACCGGGGAGCTGTTTTTT
NA	NA	TRBJ2-1	TRBV7-2	CASSFSPSTTDMFF	TGTGCCAGCAGCTTCTCTCCATCCACGACAGATATGTTCTTC
NA	NA	TRBJ1-1	TRBV12-3/TRBV12-4	CASSLWGDPEAFF	TGTGCCAGCAGTCTCTGGGGGGACCCTGAAGCTTTCTTT
TRBD1	few	TRBJ1-2	TRBV12-3/TRBV12-4	CASSLEDRRYTF	TGTGCCAGCAGTTTGGAGGACAGGCGCTACACCTTC
TRBD2	once	TRBJ2-2	TRBV9	CASSVVGAGDTGELFF	TGTGCCAGCAGCGTAGTAGGGGCGGGAGACACCGGGGAGCTGTTTTTT
NA	NA	TRBJ1-2	TRBV19	CASTTDIYGYTF	TGTGCCAGTACGACAGATATCTATGGCTACACCTTC
TRBD1	NA	TRBJ2-5	TRBV12-3/TRBV12-4	CASSPGGTVQETQYF	TGTGCCAGCAGTCCAGGGGGCACAGTCCAAGAGACCCAGTACTTC
TRBD2	few	TRBJ2-7	TRBV27	CASSPSGGLSYEQYF	TGTGCCAGCAGCCCTAGCGGGGGGCTTTCCTACGAGCAGTACTTC
NA	NA	TRBJ2-3	TRBV20-1	CSARGPGGHRGGTDTQYF	TGCAGTGCTAGGGGTCCGGGCGGACACCGAGGAGGCACAGATACGCAGTATTTT
NA	NA	TRBJ1-2	TRBV4-3	CASSQDANAFYGYTF	TGCGCCAGCAGCCAAGATGCCAATGCTTTCTACGGCTACACCTTC
NA	few	TRBJ2-7	TRBV7-8	CASSFDGNEQYF	TGTGCCAGCAGCTTTGATGGCAACGAGCAGTACTTC
NA	few	TRBJ2-2	TRBV7-8	CASSPTPGRGHTGELFF	TGTGCCAGCAGCCCCACCCCCGGCCGGGGGCACACCGGGGAGCTGTTTTTT
TRBD1	NA	TRBJ1-5	TRBV20-1	CSATQTGVGTQPQHF	TGCAGTGCTACCCAAACAGGGGTGGGGACTCAGCCCCAGCATTTT
TRBD1	NA	TRBJ1-5	TRBV20-1	CSAFGQGSNQPQHF	TGCAGTGCTTTTGGACAGGGGTCAAATCAGCCCCAGCATTTT
NA	few	TRBJ2-3	TRBV12-3/TRBV12-4	CASRTPQSTDTQYF	TGTGCCAGCAGGACCCCTCAAAGCACAGATACGCAGTATTTT
NA	NA	TRBJ2-5	TRBV25-1	CASSDLEGGTQYF	TGTGCCAGCAGTGATTTGGAGGGGGGGACCCAGTACTTC
TRBD2	NA	TRBJ2-1	TRBV12-3/TRBV12-4	CASRLAGPNNEQFF	TGTGCCAGCAGATTAGCGGGACCTAACAATGAGCAGTTCTTC
NA	NA	TRBJ2-5	TRBV4-1	CASSHPQETQYF	TGCGCCAGCAGCCATCCACAAGAGACCCAGTACTTC
TRBD2	NA	TRBJ2-3	TRBV5-1	CASSLRRLAGDGDTQYF	TGCGCCAGCAGCCTCCGACGACTAGCGGGAGATGGAGATACGCAGTATTTT
NA	NA	TRBJ1-5	TRBV27	CASSSIVGNQPQHF	TGTGCCAGCAGTTCGATCGTTGGCAATCAGCCCCAGCATTTT
TRBD2	NA	TRBJ2-3	TRBV11-2	CASSLRTSGFTDTQYF	TGTGCCAGCAGCTTAAGGACTAGCGGGTTCACAGATACGCAGTATTTT